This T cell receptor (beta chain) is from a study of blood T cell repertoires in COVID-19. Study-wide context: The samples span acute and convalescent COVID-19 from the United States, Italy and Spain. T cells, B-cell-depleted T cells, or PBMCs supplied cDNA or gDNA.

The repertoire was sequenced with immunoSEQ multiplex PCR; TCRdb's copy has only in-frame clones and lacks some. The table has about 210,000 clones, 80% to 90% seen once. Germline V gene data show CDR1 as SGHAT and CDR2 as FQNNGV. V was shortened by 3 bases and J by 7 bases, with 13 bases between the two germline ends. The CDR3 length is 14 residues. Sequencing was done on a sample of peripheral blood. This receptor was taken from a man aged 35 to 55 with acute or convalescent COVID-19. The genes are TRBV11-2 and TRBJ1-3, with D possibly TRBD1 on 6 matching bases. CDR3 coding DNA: TGTGCCAGCAGCTTTGGGGGAGGGGGGAACACCATATATTTT. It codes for CASSFGGGGNTIYF. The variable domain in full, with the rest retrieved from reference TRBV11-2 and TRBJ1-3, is EAGVAQSPRYKIIEKRQSVAFWCNPISGHATLYWYQQILGQGPKLLIQFQNNGVVDDSQLPKDRFSAERLKGVDSTLKIQPAKLEDSAVYLCASSFGGGGNTIYFGEGSWLTVV.